The T cell receptor (beta chain) described here comes from a study of T cells in Graves' hyperthyroidism and ophthalmopathy. Regarding the study as a whole: The majority of expanded thyroid clonotypes above 0.001 also appeared in blood. From stable hyperthyroidism, ophthalmopathy was separated by a 13 V-J model.

The germline V gene has CDR1 LGHDT and CDR2 YNNKEL (reference sequence). The junction had 3 bases not matched to a gene; V was cut back by 0 bases and J by 6 bases. The CDR3 has 14 amino acids. Exclusion followed for patients with uncontrolled infection, other autoimmune disease, pregnancy or lactation. Diagnoses were established using clinical symptoms, serum thyroxine and TRAb, thyroid ultrasound and orbital computed tomography. TCR beta CDR3 regions were amplified from RNA. The primer set for the first-round RT-PCR of the TCR CDR3 was HTBI. MiXCR, run by TCRdb on the multiplex PCR reads, gives a single entry per CDR3 protein. This table holds around 200,000 distinct CDR3 sequences, more than 15% found once. This clonotype was found many times. Its specificity is not known.

Sequenced: blood. This clonotype was obtained from a woman aged 45-60 years with Graves' hyperthyroidism. The V call is TRBV3-1, the J call TRBJ2-3, with TRBD2 identical over 7 bases. The CDR3, as DNA: TGTGCCAGCAGCCAAGATTTACTAGCGGATACGCAGTATTTT. Protein: CASSQDLLADTQYF.